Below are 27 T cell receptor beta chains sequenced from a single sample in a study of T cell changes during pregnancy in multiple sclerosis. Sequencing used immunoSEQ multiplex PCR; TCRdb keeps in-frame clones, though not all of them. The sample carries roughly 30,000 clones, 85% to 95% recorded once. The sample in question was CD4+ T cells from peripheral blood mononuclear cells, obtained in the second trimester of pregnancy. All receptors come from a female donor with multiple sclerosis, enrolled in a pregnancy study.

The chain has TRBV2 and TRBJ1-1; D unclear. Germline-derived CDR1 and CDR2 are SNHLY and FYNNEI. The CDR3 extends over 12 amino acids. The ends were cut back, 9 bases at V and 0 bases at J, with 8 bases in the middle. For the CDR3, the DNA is TGTGCCAGTCACCGGGTGAACACTGAAGCTTTCTTT. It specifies CASHRVNTEAFF.

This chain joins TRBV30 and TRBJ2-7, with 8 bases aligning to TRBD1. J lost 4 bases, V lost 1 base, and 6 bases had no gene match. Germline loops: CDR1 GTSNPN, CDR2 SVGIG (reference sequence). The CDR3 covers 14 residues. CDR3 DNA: TGTGCCTGGAGTGAGGTCAGGGGGCGATACGAGCAGTACTTC. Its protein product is CAWSEVRGRYEQYF.

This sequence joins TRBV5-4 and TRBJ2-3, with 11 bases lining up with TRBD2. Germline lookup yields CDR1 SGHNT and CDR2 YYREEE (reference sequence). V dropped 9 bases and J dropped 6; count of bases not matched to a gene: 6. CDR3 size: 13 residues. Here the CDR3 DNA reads TGTGCCACCTCACTAGCGGGAGCGGATACGCAGTATTTT. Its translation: CATSLAGADTQYF.

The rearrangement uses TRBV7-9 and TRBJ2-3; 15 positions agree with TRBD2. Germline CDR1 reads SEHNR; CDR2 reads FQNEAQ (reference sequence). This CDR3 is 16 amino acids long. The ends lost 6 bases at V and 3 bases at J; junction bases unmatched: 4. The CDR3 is CASSSGTSGRTDTQYF. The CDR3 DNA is TGTGCCAGCAGTTCCGGGACTAGCGGGAGGACAGATACGCAGTATTTT. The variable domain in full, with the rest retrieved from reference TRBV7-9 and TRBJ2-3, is DTGVSQNPRHKITKRGQNVTFRCDPISEHNRLYWYRQTLGQGPEFLTYFQNEAQLEKSRLLSDRFSAERPKGSFSTLEIQRTEQGDSAMYLCASSSGTSGRTDTQYFGPGTRLTVL.

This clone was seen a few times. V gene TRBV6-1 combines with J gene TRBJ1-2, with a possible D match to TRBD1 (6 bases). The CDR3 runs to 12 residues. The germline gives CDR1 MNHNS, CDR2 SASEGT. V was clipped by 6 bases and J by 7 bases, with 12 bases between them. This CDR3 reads CASSGDNPGYTF. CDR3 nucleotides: TGTGCCAGCAGCGGGGACAATCCTGGCTACACCTTC.

As DNA, the CDR3 is TGCGCCAGCAAAAAGACAGGGCTGAACACTGAAGCTTTCTTT. Protein sequence: CASKKTGLNTEAFF. This rearrangement joins TRBV10-1 to TRBJ1-1, with 7 bases that match TRBD1. Germline assignment: CDR1 WNHNN and CDR2 SYGVQD (reference sequence). Germline trimming cut 7 bases from V and 0 bases from J; bases unmatched to any gene: 5. The CDR3 is 14 residues long.

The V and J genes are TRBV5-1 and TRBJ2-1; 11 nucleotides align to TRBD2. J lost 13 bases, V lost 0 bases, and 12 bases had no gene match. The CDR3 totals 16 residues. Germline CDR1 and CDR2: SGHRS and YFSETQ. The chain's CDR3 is CASSLEVLAGVKVQFF. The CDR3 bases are TGCGCCAGCAGCTTGGAGGTACTAGCGGGAGTGAAGGTTCAGTTCTTC.

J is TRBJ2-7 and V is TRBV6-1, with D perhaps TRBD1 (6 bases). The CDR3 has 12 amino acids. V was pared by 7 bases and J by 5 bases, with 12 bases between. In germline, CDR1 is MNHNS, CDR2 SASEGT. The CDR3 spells CASTLGHHEQYF. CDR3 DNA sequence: TGTGCCAGCACCCTGGGACACCACGAGCAGTACTTC.

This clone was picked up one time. CDR3 in amino acids: CASSPTGGYYNEQFF. The CDR3 region has the DNA TGTGCCAGCAGCCCTACAGGGGGGTACTACAATGAGCAGTTCTTC. The rearrangement links TRBV2 to TRBJ2-1; 8 bases fit TRBD1. CDR1 SNHLY and CDR2 FYNNEI come from the germline V gene. The CDR3 is 15 residues long. V shed 6 bases, J shed 3 bases, and the junction held 7 bases outside the gene matches.

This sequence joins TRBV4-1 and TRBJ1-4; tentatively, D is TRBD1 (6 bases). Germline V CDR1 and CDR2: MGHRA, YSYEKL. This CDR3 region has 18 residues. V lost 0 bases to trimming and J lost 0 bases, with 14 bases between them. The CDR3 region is CASSQDEAGATTNEKLFF. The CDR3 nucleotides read TGCGCCAGCAGCCAAGATGAGGCAGGGGCTACAACTAATGAAAAACTGTTTTTT.

CDR3 DNA sequence: TGTGCCAGCAGCGTAGGCTCGGCAGGGGCGCTCACTGAAGCTTTCTTT. This gives the protein CASSVGSAGALTEAFF. The chain combines TRBV9 with TRBJ1-1; possibly TRBD1 for D (6 bases). The length of the CDR3 is 16 residues. The germline V gene has CDR1 SGDLS and CDR2 YYNGEE. The germline V and J ends were trimmed by 0 bases and 4 bases, with 16 bases remaining between them. Combining the CDR3 with reference TRBV9 and TRBJ1-1 gives the whole variable domain DSGVTQTPKHLITATGQRVTLRCSPRSGDLSVYWYQQSLDQGLQFLIQYYNGEERAKGNILERFSAQQFPDLHSELNLSSLELGDSALYFCASSVGSAGALTEAFFGQGTRLTVV.

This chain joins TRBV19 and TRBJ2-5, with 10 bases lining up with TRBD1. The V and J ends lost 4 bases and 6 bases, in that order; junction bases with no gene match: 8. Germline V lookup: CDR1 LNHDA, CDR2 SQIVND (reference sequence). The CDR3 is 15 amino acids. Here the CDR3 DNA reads TGTGCCAGTAGTACTACGGGACAGGGGTACCAGACCCAGTACTTC. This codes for CASSTTGQGYQTQYF.

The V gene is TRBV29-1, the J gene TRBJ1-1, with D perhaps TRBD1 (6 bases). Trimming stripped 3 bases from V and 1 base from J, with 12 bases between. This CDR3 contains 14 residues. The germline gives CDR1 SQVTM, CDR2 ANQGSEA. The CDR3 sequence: CSVESGTKNTEAFF. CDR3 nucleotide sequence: TGCAGCGTTGAGTCCGGGACAAAGAACACTGAAGCTTTCTTT.

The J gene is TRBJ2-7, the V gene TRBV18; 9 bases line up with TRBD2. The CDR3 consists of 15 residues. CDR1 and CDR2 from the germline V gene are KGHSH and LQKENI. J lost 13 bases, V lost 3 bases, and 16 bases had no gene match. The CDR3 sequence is CASSPGKGISGRPYF. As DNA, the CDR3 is TGTGCCAGCTCACCGGGGAAGGGTATTAGCGGGAGACCCTACTTC.

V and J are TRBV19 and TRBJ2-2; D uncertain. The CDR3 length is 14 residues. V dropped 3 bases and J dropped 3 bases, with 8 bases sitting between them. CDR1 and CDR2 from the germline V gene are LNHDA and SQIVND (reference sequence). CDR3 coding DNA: TGTGCCAGTAGTATCTTCGAGGACACCGGGGAGCTGTTTTTT. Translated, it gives CASSIFEDTGELFF.

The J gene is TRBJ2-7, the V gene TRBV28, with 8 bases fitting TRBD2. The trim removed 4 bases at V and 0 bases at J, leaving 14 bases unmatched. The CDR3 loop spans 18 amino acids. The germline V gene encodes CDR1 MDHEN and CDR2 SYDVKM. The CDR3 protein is CASSYPLSLAESSYEQYF. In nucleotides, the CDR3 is TGTGCCAGCAGTTACCCCCTCTCACTAGCGGAGAGCTCCTACGAGCAGTACTTC.

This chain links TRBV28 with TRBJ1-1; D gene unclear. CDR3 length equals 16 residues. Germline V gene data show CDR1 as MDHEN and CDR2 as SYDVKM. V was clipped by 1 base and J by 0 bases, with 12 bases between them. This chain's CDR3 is CASSLLEAGLNTEAFF. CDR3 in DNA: TGTGCCAGCAGTTTATTGGAGGCGGGTCTGAACACTGAAGCTTTCTTT. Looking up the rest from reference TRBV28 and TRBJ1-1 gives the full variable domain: DVKVTQSSRYLVKRTGEKVFLECVQDMDHENMFWYRQDPGLGLRLIYFSYDVKMKEKGDIPEGYSVSREKKERFSLILESASTNQTSMYLCASSLLEAGLNTEAFFGQGTRLTVV.

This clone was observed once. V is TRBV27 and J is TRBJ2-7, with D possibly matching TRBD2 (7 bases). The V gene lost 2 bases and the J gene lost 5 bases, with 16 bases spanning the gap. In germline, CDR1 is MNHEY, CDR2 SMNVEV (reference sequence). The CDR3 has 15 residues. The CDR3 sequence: CASSLAGAPHDEQYF. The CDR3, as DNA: TGTGCCAGCAGTTTAGCGGGGGCCCCTCATGACGAGCAGTACTTC.

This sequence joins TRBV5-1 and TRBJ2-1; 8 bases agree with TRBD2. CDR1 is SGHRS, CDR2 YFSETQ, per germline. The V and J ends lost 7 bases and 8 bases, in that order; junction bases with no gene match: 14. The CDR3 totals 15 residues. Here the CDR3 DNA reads TGCGCCAGCCGTAGGGTGTTAGCGGGAAGGGATGAGCAGTTCTTC. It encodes CASRRVLAGRDEQFF.

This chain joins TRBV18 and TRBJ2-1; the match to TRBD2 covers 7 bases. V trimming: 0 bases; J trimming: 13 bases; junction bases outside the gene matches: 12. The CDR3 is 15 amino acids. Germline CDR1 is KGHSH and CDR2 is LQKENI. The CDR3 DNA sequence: TGTGCCAGCTCACCACCGGGGAGGGCCTCCTTAGGACAGTTCTTC. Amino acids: CASSPPGRASLGQFF. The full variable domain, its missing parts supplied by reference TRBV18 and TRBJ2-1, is NAGVMQNPRHLVRRRGQEARLRCSPMKGHSHVYWYRQLPEEGLKFMVYLQKENIIDESGMPKERFSAEFPKEGPSILRIQQVVRGDSAAYFCASSPPGRASLGQFFGPGTRLTVL.

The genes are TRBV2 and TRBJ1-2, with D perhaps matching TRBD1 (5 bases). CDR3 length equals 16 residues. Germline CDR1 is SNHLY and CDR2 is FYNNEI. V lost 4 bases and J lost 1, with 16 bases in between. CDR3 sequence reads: CASSASLGAINYGYTF. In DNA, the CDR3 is TGTGCCAGCAGTGCATCCTTAGGGGCTATTAACTATGGCTACACCTTC.

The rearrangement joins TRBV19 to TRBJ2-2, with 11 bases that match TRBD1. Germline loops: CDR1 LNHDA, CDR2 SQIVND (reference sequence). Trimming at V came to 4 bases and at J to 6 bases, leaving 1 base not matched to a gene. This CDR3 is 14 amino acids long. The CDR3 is CASSTGQGAGELFF. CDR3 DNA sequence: TGTGCCAGTAGTACGGGACAGGGGGCCGGGGAGCTGTTTTTT.

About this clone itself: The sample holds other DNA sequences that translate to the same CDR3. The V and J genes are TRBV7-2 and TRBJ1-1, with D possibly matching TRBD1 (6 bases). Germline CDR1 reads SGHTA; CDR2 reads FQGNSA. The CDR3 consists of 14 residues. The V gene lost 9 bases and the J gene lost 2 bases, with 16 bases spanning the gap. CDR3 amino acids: CASSPYRDNTEAFF. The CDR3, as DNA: TGTGCCAGTAGCCCTTACAGGGATAACACTGAAGCTTTCTTT.

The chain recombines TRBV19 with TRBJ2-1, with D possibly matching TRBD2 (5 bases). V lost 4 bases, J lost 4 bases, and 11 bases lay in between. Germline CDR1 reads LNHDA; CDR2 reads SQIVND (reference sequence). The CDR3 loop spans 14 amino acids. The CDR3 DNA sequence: TGTGCCAGTAGTAAACCCCGGGGTTACAATGAGCAGTTCTTC. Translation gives CASSKPRGYNEQFF.

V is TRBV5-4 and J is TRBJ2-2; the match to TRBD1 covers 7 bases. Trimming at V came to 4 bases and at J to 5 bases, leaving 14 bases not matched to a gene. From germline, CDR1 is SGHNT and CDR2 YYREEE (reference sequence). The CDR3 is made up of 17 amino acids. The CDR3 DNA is TGTGCCAGCAGCGATTATACAAGACAGGGTGGGACCGGGGAGCTGTTTTTT. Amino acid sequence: CASSDYTRQGGTGELFF.

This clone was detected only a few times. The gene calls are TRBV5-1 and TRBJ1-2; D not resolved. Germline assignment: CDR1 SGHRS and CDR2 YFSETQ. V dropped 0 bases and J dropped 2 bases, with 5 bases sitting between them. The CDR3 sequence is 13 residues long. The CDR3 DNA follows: TGCGCCAGCAGCTTGGGCGGAAACTATGGCTACACCTTC. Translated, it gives CASSLGGNYGYTF.

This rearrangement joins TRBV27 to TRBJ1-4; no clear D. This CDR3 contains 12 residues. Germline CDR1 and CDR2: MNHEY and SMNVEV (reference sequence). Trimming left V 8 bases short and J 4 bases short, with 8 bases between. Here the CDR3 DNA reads TGTGCCAGCGGGCACCATAATGAAAAACTGTTTTTT. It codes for CASGHHNEKLFF.